This T cell receptor (beta chain) was identified during a study of blood T cell repertoires in COVID-19. Study information: T cells, B-cell-depleted T cells, or PBMCs provided the cDNA or gDNA that served as material.

Clones were sequenced by immunoSEQ multiplex PCR, and TCRdb holds only the in-frame ones, with some missing. This table has 260,000 or so clones, about nine tenths appearing once. V lost 4 bases and J lost 7, with 16 bases in between. This CDR3 has 14 residues. Germline V gives CDR1 SGHVS, CDR2 FQNEAQ. This sequence joins TRBV7-8 and TRBJ1-1; maybe TRBD1 (5 bases). The receptor's source is a woman in her twenties or thirties with acute COVID-19. Sequenced: PBMCs or T cells enriched from blood (not recorded which). CDR3 sequence: CASSSGPTGREAFF. The CDR3 nucleotides are TGTGCCAGCAGCTCGGGTCCTACAGGTCGTGAAGCTTTCTTT.